This is a list of T cell receptor beta chains from one sample in a study of cytomegalovirus exposure and HLA in healthy donors. The method was immunoSEQ multiplex PCR; TCRdb's version includes in-frame clones alone and lacks a portion of them. The sample comprises 110,000 to 150,000 clones, roughly 80% of which are singletons, and around 4.5% rests with the top ten. Sequencing was carried out using PBMCs. Source of these receptors: a woman between 40 and 55 years old in good health and CMV-seropositive. Each CDR3 is given with its conserved first and last residue. The order of the fields is V gene, J gene, D gene, clone size, CDR3 protein, CDR3 DNA. The D gene is left open where the match is weak. Clone size is stated in some rows and not others, as once, few, many or a class when expanded.

TRBV27,TRBJ2-7,-,once,CASSLSDRTYEQYF,TGTGCCAGCAGTTTATCAGACAGGACCTACGAGCAGTACTTC
TRBV30,TRBJ2-5,-,-,CASGVKETQYF,TGTGCCTCAGGGGTTAAAGAGACCCAGTACTTC
TRBV21-1,TRBJ2-5,-,-,CASSPGQHQETQYF,TGTGCCAGCAGCCCGGGACAGCACCAAGAGACCCAGTACTTC
TRBV2,TRBJ2-7,-,-,CASHLYEQYF,TGTGCCAGCCACTTGTACGAGCAGTACTTC
TRBV6-1,TRBJ2-1,-,-,CASSEELAAYNEQFF,TGTGCCAGCAGTGAAGAATTAGCAGCATACAATGAGCAGTTCTTC
TRBV21-1,TRBJ1-4,-,-,CASSKENTRQANEKLFF,TGTGCCAGCAGCAAAGAAAACACGCGACAGGCTAATGAAAAACTGTTTTTT
TRBV7-8,TRBJ2-3,-,-,CASSLGPGRTTDTQYF,TGTGCCAGCAGCTTAGGTCCTGGGAGGACCACAGATACGCAGTATTTT
TRBV7-8,TRBJ2-3,TRBD2,-,CASSSGTSGSTDTQYF,TGTGCCAGCAGCTCCGGGACTAGCGGGAGCACAGATACGCAGTATTTT
TRBV18,TRBJ2-7,TRBD2,-,CASSPGTSGFYPYEQYF,TGTGCCAGCTCACCTGGGACTAGCGGGTTTTATCCCTACGAGCAGTACTTC
TRBV28,TRBJ2-7,-,once,CASADSSYEQYF,TGTGCCAGCGCGGACAGCTCCTACGAGCAGTACTTC
TRBV6-5,TRBJ2-7,TRBD1,-,CASSLDRGPSYEQYF,TGTGCCAGCAGTTTAGACAGGGGGCCCTCCTACGAGCAGTACTTC
TRBV7-7,TRBJ2-2,-,-,CASSLPGAGELFF,TGTGCCAGCAGCCTACCAGGGGCCGGGGAGCTGTTTTTT
TRBV5-1,TRBJ1-5,TRBD1,-,CASRYGRQGARQPQHF,TGCGCCAGCAGATACGGAAGACAGGGGGCGCGGCAGCCCCAGCATTTT
TRBV7-7,TRBJ2-5,-,-,CASSFPGRETQYF,TGTGCTAGCAGCTTCCCAGGGCGAGAGACCCAGTACTTC
TRBV9,TRBJ2-1,TRBD1,once,CASGPSGTGFYNEQFF,TGTGCCAGCGGACCTTCCGGGACAGGATTCTACAATGAGCAGTTCTTC
TRBV28,TRBJ1-2,TRBD1,-,CATGQATARYGYTF,TGTGCCACAGGACAGGCTACTGCAAGATATGGCTACACCTTC
TRBV2,TRBJ1-4,TRBD1,-,CASRVGQHEKLFF,TGTGCCAGCAGGGTGGGACAGCATGAAAAACTGTTTTTT
TRBV10-3,TRBJ1-1,-,-,CAISAGQGYGDTFF,TGTGCCATCAGTGCCGGGCAGGGCTACGGGGACACGTTCTTT
TRBV7-2,TRBJ2-1,TRBD2,-,CASLKSSSGWDEQFF,TGTGCCAGCCTTAAGTCCTCTAGCGGTTGGGATGAGCAGTTCTTC
TRBV5-1,TRBJ1-6,-,-,CASSPLSGLNSPLHF,TGCGCCAGCAGTCCCTTGTCAGGGTTAAATTCACCCCTCCACTTT
TRBV29-1,TRBJ1-1,-,-,CSAEPRANTEAFF,TGCAGCGCCGAACCCAGGGCGAACACTGAAGCTTTCTTT
TRBV19,TRBJ1-2,TRBD1,few,CASTLGQATYGYTF,TGTGCCAGTACCCTAGGACAGGCTACATATGGCTACACCTTC
TRBV6-5,TRBJ2-5,TRBD2,few,CASSGTRKGETQYF,TGTGCCAGCAGTGGGACTAGGAAGGGAGAGACCCAGTACTTC